The 22 T cell receptor beta chains below were found in one sample sequenced in a study of blood T cell repertoires in COVID-19. Some clones are missing from TCRdb's copy, which holds only in-frame ones; the method was immunoSEQ multiplex PCR. The table has more than 85,000 clones, under 75% seen once. The sequenced material came from peripheral blood. The receptor source for this set is a woman aged 60-70 years with acute or convalescent COVID-19.

The chain joins TRBV28 to TRBJ2-4; D is perhaps TRBD1 (5 bases). V lost 6 bases and J lost 7, with 10 bases in between. CDR1 is MDHEN and CDR2 is SYDVKM in the germline V gene. The CDR3 has 12 residues. CDR3 DNA: TGTGCCAGCAGGCGGCAGGGTAACATTCAGTACTTC. Encoded protein: CASRRQGNIQYF.

The chain employs TRBV4-2 and TRBJ2-7; TRBD1 matches at 8 bases. The J segment lost 3 bases and the V segment lost 2 bases, leaving 6 bases of the junction unmatched. The CDR3 sequence is 15 residues long. Germline V gene lookup returns CDR1 LGHNA and CDR2 YNFKEQ. The DNA of the CDR3 is TGTGCCAGCAGCCAAACCGGACAGGGAGGCTACGAGCAGTACTTC. The encoded protein is CASSQTGQGGYEQYF.

The chain joins TRBV7-2 to TRBJ2-3, with a possible D match to TRBD2 (6 bases). Trimming shortened V by 5 bases and J by 6 bases, and 12 bases separated the two germline ends. The CDR3 has 13 amino acids. Germline V gives CDR1 SGHTA, CDR2 FQGNSA. The CDR3 protein is CASSAGGEDTQYF. DNA for the CDR3: TGTGCCAGCAGCGCCGGGGGAGAGGATACGCAGTATTTT.

This clone was counted between two and nine times. The chain combines TRBV27 with TRBJ1-6; perhaps TRBD1 as D (6 bases). Trimming left V 2 bases short and J 6 bases short, with 11 bases between. This CDR3 spans 15 amino acids. CDR1 is MNHEY, CDR2 SMNVEV, per germline (reference sequence). The CDR3 bases are TGTGCCAGCAGTTTACAGGGGCTCACTAATTCACCCCTCCACTTT. This codes for CASSLQGLTNSPLHF.

The chain links TRBV6-2 or TRBV6-3 to TRBJ1-1; D may be TRBD1 (5 bases). CDR1 is MNHEY, CDR2 SVGEGT, per germline. The CDR3 sequence is 13 residues long. The V end was cut by 2 bases, the J end by 1 base, with 5 bases between. The CDR3 protein is CASSYTGNTEAFF. DNA for the CDR3: TGTGCCAGCAGTTACACAGGGAACACTGAAGCTTTCTTT.

This clone was seen only once. The chain recombines TRBV4-1 with TRBJ2-5, with 9 bases identical to TRBD2. Germline CDR1 and CDR2: MGHRA and YSYEKL. This CDR3 region has 15 residues. J gave up 6 bases and V 0 bases, and 5 bases lay outside the gene matches. The CDR3 region has the DNA TGCGCCAGCAGCCAAGAAGGCGGGGGGGCGAAGACCCAGTACTTC. Protein: CASSQEGGGAKTQYF.

The chain recombines TRBV24-1 with TRBJ1-5; 7 positions match TRBD1. Trimming took 3 bases from V and 12 from J; bases not matched to a gene: 4. Germline values: CDR1 KGHDR, CDR2 SFDVKD. The CDR3 is 12 amino acids. The CDR3 DNA sequence: TGTGCCACCAGTGATCTACGGACAGGCCAGCATTTT. As protein: CATSDLRTGQHF.

Regarding this clone: The limits of the CDR3 on the DNA are not certain, so only TCRdb's listed CDR3 is given. This chain connects TRBV28 to TRBJ1-4; TRBD1 is taken as the D call from the table, unchecked against the DNA. The germline CDR1 and CDR2 sequences are MDHEN and SYDVKM. The CDR3 spans 16 amino acids, including both terminal residues. CDR3 region: CASSSSPGQRREKLFF.

The sample holds one count of this clone. The chain combines TRBV27 with TRBJ1-1, with D possibly TRBD1 on 6 matching bases. Germline CDR1 reads MNHEY; CDR2 reads SMNVEV (reference sequence). Deletions cut 11 bases from V and 4 bases from J, with 17 bases between. This CDR3 is built from 13 residues. The DNA for the CDR3 is TGTGCCTCCCGAGGGGGGGGTGGCACTGAAGCTTTCTTT. Encoded protein: CASRGGGGTEAFF.

This clone was observed once. The rearrangement uses TRBV4-2 and TRBJ2-2; D is undetermined. The CDR3 is 13 amino acids. The V end was cut by 1 base, the J end by 4 bases, with 4 bases between. The germline CDR1 and CDR2 sequences are LGHNA and YNFKEQ. The CDR3 reads CASSQVGTGELFF. CDR3 coding DNA: TGTGCCAGCAGCCAAGTCGGCACCGGGGAGCTGTTTTTT.

This clone has more than one count but fewer than ten. V usage is TRBV29-1 and J usage is TRBJ1-1, with 9 bases fitting TRBD1. Germline CDR1 and CDR2: SQVTM and ANQGSEA. The junction had 10 bases not matched to a gene; V was cut back by 7 bases and J by 1 base. The CDR3 loop spans 15 amino acids. CDR3 nucleotide sequence: TGCAGCGCCTCGCGGACAGGGGACCCGAACACTGAAGCTTTCTTT. Translation: CSASRTGDPNTEAFF.

V gene TRBV12-5 combines with J gene TRBJ1-1; 7 nucleotides match TRBD1. The CDR3 sequence is 15 residues long. The germline V gene encodes CDR1 LGHNT and CDR2 FRNRAP. Trimming at V came to 3 bases and at J to 1 base, leaving 5 bases not matched to a gene. Written as DNA, the CDR3 is TGTGCTAGTGGTTTACCCTGGACAGGGAACACTGAAGCTTTCTTT. Encoded protein: CASGLPWTGNTEAFF.

J is TRBJ2-7 and V is TRBV10-3; 7 nucleotides line up with TRBD1. The length of the CDR3 is 14 residues. The V segment lost 6 bases and the J segment 2 bases; nucleotides outside the gene matches: 7. Germline CDR1 and CDR2: ENHRY and SYGVKD. The CDR3 loop is CAIRSGQQAYEQYF. As DNA, the CDR3 is TGTGCCATCAGGTCGGGACAGCAAGCCTACGAGCAGTACTTC.

The chain combines TRBV29-1 with TRBJ1-3; no reliable D call. From germline, CDR1 is SQVTM and CDR2 ANQGSEA. V lost 3 bases and J 2 bases, leaving 8 bases between the germline ends. The CDR3 loop spans 13 amino acids. The CDR3 here is CSVDDGPGNTIYF. CDR3 DNA sequence: TGCAGCGTTGATGATGGGCCTGGAAACACCATATATTTT.

The chain uses TRBV2 and TRBJ2-7; 7 nucleotides align to TRBD1. CDR3 length: 14 residues. J lost 5 bases, V lost 6 bases, and 10 bases had no gene match. The germline CDR1 and CDR2 sequences are SNHLY and FYNNEI. CDR3: CASRDPGQPHEQYF. In DNA form, the CDR3 reads TGTGCCAGCAGGGACCCGGGACAGCCCCACGAGCAGTACTTC.

The chain recombines TRBV28 with TRBJ1-4; the D gene is possibly TRBD1 (5 bases). Per germline, CDR1 MDHEN and CDR2 SYDVKM. The CDR3 spans 16 residues. Trimming took off 3 bases at V and 1 base at J, with 12 bases between the two ends. The CDR3 protein is CASSLGGAGTNEKLFF. The CDR3 DNA is TGTGCCAGCAGTTTGGGAGGGGCGGGAACTAATGAAAAACTGTTTTTT. Together with reference TRBV28 and TRBJ1-4, the CDR3 gives the full variable domain: DVKVTQSSRYLVKRTGEKVFLECVQDMDHENMFWYRQDPGLGLRLIYFSYDVKMKEKGDIPEGYSVSREKKERFSLILESASTNQTSMYLCASSLGGAGTNEKLFFGSGTQLSVL.

The chain links TRBV12-5 to TRBJ2-2; tentative D call: TRBD2 (7 bases). Germline V CDR1 and CDR2: LGHNT, FRNRAP. The CDR3 covers 15 residues. V shed 6 bases and J shed 4 bases, with 15 bases lying between them. CDR3 loop: CASGSPGGGTGELFF. The CDR3 coding sequence is TGTGCTAGTGGATCCCCGGGGGGCGGCACCGGGGAGCTGTTTTTT.

This chain joins TRBV7-6 and TRBJ2-2; D is ambiguous. Trimming took off 5 bases at V and 7 bases at J, with 5 bases between the two ends. This CDR3 has 11 amino acids. In germline, CDR1 is SGHVS, CDR2 FNYEAQ. Here the CDR3 reads CASSRVGELFF. In DNA form, the CDR3 reads TGTGCCAGCAGCCGGGTCGGGGAGCTGTTTTTT.

This clone was recorded at least ten times. The chain carries TRBV4-2 and TRBJ1-1; D might be TRBD1 (5 bases). CDR1 and CDR2 from the germline V gene are LGHNA and YNFKEQ. This CDR3 is built from 15 residues. V was shortened by 1 base and J by 0 bases, with 9 bases between the two germline ends. This CDR3 reads CASSQATTVNTEAFF. In DNA, the CDR3 is TGTGCCAGCAGCCAAGCCACGACAGTGAACACTGAAGCTTTCTTT.

The CDR3 is CASSVGVSGELFF. DNA for the CDR3: TGTGCCAGCAGCGTGGGAGTGTCCGGGGAGCTGTTTTTT. The rearrangement links TRBV9 to TRBJ2-2, with TRBD2 as a possible D gene (5 bases). Deletions cut 2 bases from V and 6 bases from J, with 8 bases between. This CDR3 has 13 amino acids. Per the germline V gene, CDR1 is SGDLS and CDR2 is YYNGEE.

This rearrangement joins TRBV12-3 or TRBV12-4 to TRBJ2-7; maybe TRBD1 (6 bases). The V end lost 7 bases, the J end lost 5 bases, and 15 bases lay between the germline ends. This CDR3 has 13 residues. The CDR3 sequence is CASMSGVRNEQYF. The CDR3 nucleotides are TGTGCCAGCATGTCAGGGGTTAGGAACGAGCAGTACTTC.

The V call is TRBV28, the J call TRBJ1-3, with D perhaps matching TRBD1 (6 bases). The CDR3 is made up of 14 amino acids. Germline CDR1 and CDR2: MDHEN and SYDVKM. Trimming took 5 bases from V and 5 from J, leaving 13 bases between them. CDR3 in DNA: TGTGCCAGCAGTCCCGGGACAAATAGAAACACCATATATTTT. It encodes CASSPGTNRNTIYF.